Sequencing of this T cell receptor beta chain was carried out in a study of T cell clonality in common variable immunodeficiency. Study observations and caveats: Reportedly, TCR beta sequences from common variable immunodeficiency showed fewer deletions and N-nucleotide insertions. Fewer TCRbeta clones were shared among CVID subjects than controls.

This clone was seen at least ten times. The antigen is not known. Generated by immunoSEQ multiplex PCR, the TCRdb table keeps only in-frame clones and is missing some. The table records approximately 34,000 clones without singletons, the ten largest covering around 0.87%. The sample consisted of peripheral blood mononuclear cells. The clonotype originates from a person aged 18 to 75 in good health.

CDR3 DNA (partial): TGTGCCAGCTCACCGGCGACAGGGCTTAACACCGGGGAG. Its translation is CASSPATGLNTGE. The entire CDR3 is CASSPATGLNTGELFF. The V call is TRBV18, the J call TRBJ2-2, with 7 nucleotides matching TRBD1. The observed sequence ends 3 residues before the CDR3 terminus, with the missing tail filled in from the germline J gene. This CDR3 comprises 16 residues. With 3 bases clipped from V and 2 bases from J, the junction kept 6 bases outside the gene matches. The V gene's germline CDR1 is KGHSH and CDR2 LQKENI.